The 28 T cell receptor beta chains in this list originate from one sample, sequenced in a study of T-cell memory formation after mild COVID-19 (dated by TCRdb to 2020 to 2023). The library was generated by 5' RACE. Instrument used: Illumina NovaSeq 6000. The public reads were reanalyzed by TCRdb: fastp trimming at Q25, MiXCR alignment, in-frame beta chains only. Each record represents a unique CDR3 protein, reported with the most common genes and DNA among its rows. This sample is represented by about 180,000 distinct CDR3 sequences; roughly 20% of them were singletons. Jointly, the top ten make up more than 3% of the sample. Sequenced input: PBMCs or a T cell subset sorted from them (not recorded which). Receptors were obtained from a man in his late teens or twenties who had mild COVID-19 (a few samples of this study predate the infection). The sample titles of this study are shuffled in the database, so cell type and time point are left out; the donor was told from shared clones.

This clonotype was seen a few times. The rearrangement uses TRBV6-5 and TRBJ1-5; 7 bases align to TRBD1. The CDR3 length is 13 residues. From germline, CDR1 is MNHEY and CDR2 SVGAGI. V lost 9 bases, J lost 4 bases, and 6 bases stayed unmatched. The chain's CDR3 is CASSGGINQPQHF. The CDR3 DNA sequence: TGTGCCAGTTCAGGGGGTATAAATCAGCCCCAGCATTTT.

The V and J genes are TRBV4-1 and TRBJ1-5; no clear D gene. CDR3 length equals 15 residues. Trimming took 1 base from V and 3 from J, leaving 10 bases between them. The germline gives CDR1 MGHRA, CDR2 YSYEKL. The CDR3 sequence is CASSQVKGSNQPQHF. CDR3 sequence (DNA): TGCGCCAGCAGCCAAGTAAAGGGCTCCAATCAGCCCCAGCATTTT.

The chain uses TRBV30 and TRBJ2-2; a possible D gene is TRBD2 (6 bases). Germline values: CDR1 GTSNPN, CDR2 SVGIG (reference sequence). V lost 5 bases and J lost 6, with 16 bases in between. The CDR3 runs 14 residues. The CDR3 DNA is TGTGCCTGGGGCCTGGGTAGCGGAGCCGGGGAGCTGTTTTTT. Translated: CAWGLGSGAGELFF.

This clonotype was counted only a few times. This chain uses TRBV7-9 with TRBJ1-3; D is ambiguous. This CDR3 is 15 amino acids long. Deletions cut 5 bases from V and 0 bases from J, with 11 bases between. Germline V gene sequence: CDR1 SEHNR, CDR2 FQNEAQ (reference sequence). The CDR3 loop is CASSPGPLSGNTIYF. DNA for the CDR3: TGTGCCAGCAGCCCCGGCCCACTCTCTGGAAACACCATATATTTT.

The V call is TRBV11-2, the J call TRBJ2-7, with D possibly being TRBD1 (6 bases). This CDR3 contains 15 residues. V was clipped by 3 bases and J by 3 bases, with 15 bases between them. Germline-derived CDR1 and CDR2 are SGHAT and FQNNGV. The CDR3 spells CASSFYRGGDYEQYF. CDR3 sequence (DNA): TGTGCCAGCAGCTTCTACCGTGGGGGCGACTACGAGCAGTACTTC.

This chain uses TRBV9 with TRBJ1-2; 8 bases match TRBD1. The CDR3 runs 14 residues. CDR1 is SGDLS and CDR2 is YYNGEE in the germline V gene. Trimming removed 3 bases from V and 7 bases from J; junction bases left unmatched: 8. CDR3 DNA: TGTGCCAGCAGCGCGGGTGACAGGGGACGTGGCTACACCTTC. Protein: CASSAGDRGRGYTF.

This clonotype was counted only a few times. The chain employs TRBV6-2 or TRBV6-3 and TRBJ2-1; TRBD1 agrees at 10 bases. Germline V lookup: CDR1 MNHEY, CDR2 SVGEGT. The V segment lost 6 bases and the J segment 4 bases; nucleotides outside the gene matches: 9. The length of the CDR3 is 16 residues. The CDR3 loop is CASRKNPGQGYNEQFF. The CDR3 region has the DNA TGTGCCAGCAGGAAAAACCCGGGACAGGGGTACAATGAGCAGTTCTTC.

J is TRBJ2-5 and V is TRBV7-2; D is ambiguous. Germline V gene data show CDR1 as SGHTA and CDR2 as FQGNSA. The length of the CDR3 is 15 residues. V was clipped by 0 bases and J by 1 base, with 9 bases between them. The CDR3, as DNA: TGTGCCAGCAGCTTAGCGGCCGGCCTCCAAGAGACCCAGTACTTC. It codes for CASSLAAGLQETQYF. The full variable domain, its missing parts supplied by reference TRBV7-2 and TRBJ2-5, is GAGVSQSPSNKVTEKGKDVELRCDPISGHTALYWYRQSLGQGLEFLIYFQGNSAPDKSGLPSDRFSAERTGGSVSTLTIQRTQQEDSAVYLCASSLAAGLQETQYFGPGTRLLVL.

This clonotype showed up just a few times. J is TRBJ1-2 and V is TRBV6-6; no clear D. This CDR3 spans 13 amino acids. The V gene's germline CDR1 is MNHNY and CDR2 SVGAGI (reference sequence). Trimming pared 5 bases from V and 3 bases from J, leaving 10 bases between. The CDR3 sequence is CASSVVEDYGYTF. The CDR3 DNA reads as TGTGCCAGCAGTGTAGTCGAGGACTATGGCTACACCTTC.

This clonotype was observed at least ten times. The V gene is TRBV7-2, the J gene TRBJ1-1; D is perhaps TRBD1 (5 bases). This CDR3 contains 14 residues. The V end lost 4 bases, the J end lost 3 bases, and 12 bases lay between the germline ends. Germline V CDR1 and CDR2: SGHTA, FQGNSA. In nucleotides, the CDR3 is TGTGCCAGCAGCTCGCAGGGTGGGGACACTGAAGCTTTCTTT. Translation gives CASSSQGGDTEAFF. The full variable domain, with the rest looked up from reference TRBV7-2 and TRBJ1-1, is GAGVSQSPSNKVTEKGKDVELRCDPISGHTALYWYRQSLGQGLEFLIYFQGNSAPDKSGLPSDRFSAERTGGSVSTLTIQRTQQEDSAVYLCASSSQGGDTEAFFGQGTRLTVV.

The chain links TRBV5-1 to TRBJ2-3; D is unresolved. The CDR3 spans 13 residues. Germline V gives CDR1 SGHRS, CDR2 YFSETQ. Deletions cut 8 bases from V and 2 bases from J, with 12 bases between. CDR3 region: CASTSTPTDTQYF. The CDR3 DNA sequence: TGCGCCAGTACCTCAACCCCCACAGATACGCAGTATTTT.

This clonotype showed up many times. This chain connects TRBV5-1 to TRBJ2-7; D remains ambiguous. V lost 0 bases and J 2 bases, leaving 12 bases between the germline ends. CDR3 length: 15 residues. Germline V gene data show CDR1 as SGHRS and CDR2 as YFSETQ. Here the CDR3 DNA reads TGCGCCAGCAGCTTGGCCTCTACAAACCCCTACGAGCAGTACTTC. Amino acid sequence: CASSLASTNPYEQYF.

This clonotype was observed a few times. J is TRBJ2-5 and V is TRBV7-2; 8 nucleotides align to TRBD1. Germline lookup yields CDR1 SGHTA and CDR2 FQGNSA. The CDR3 totals 14 residues. Trimming at V came to 5 bases and at J to 6 bases, leaving 8 bases not matched to a gene. As DNA, the CDR3 is TGTGCCAGCAGCGCGAGACAGGGGAGGCAGACCCAGTACTTC. It codes for CASSARQGRQTQYF.

Only a few counts were recorded for this clonotype. The V and J genes are TRBV5-1 and TRBJ2-1; D is unresolved. V shed 4 bases and J shed 9 bases, with 14 bases lying between them. Germline lookup yields CDR1 SGHRS and CDR2 YFSETQ. This CDR3 has 13 residues. The CDR3 DNA reads TGCGCCAGCAGCCCCCCCTCTCCTGGTGAGCAGTTCTTC. Translation: CASSPPSPGEQFF.

V is TRBV7-3 and J is TRBJ2-1; 8 bases match TRBD2. V shed 1 base, J shed 9 bases, and the junction held 8 bases outside the gene matches. The CDR3 is 15 residues long. CDR1 is SGHTA, CDR2 FQGTGA, per germline. The CDR3 region is CASSLRRGVQGEQFF. In DNA form, the CDR3 reads TGTGCCAGCAGCTTAAGGCGGGGGGTCCAGGGTGAGCAGTTCTTC. The variable domain in full, completed from reference TRBV7-3 and TRBJ2-1, reads GAGVSQTPSNKVTEKGKYVELRCDPISGHTALYWYRQSLGQGPEFLIYFQGTGAADDSGLPNDRFFAVRPEGSVSTLKIQRTERGDSAVYLCASSLRRGVQGEQFFGPGTRLTVL.

V usage is TRBV7-2 and J usage is TRBJ2-5; 10 bases are a match to TRBD1. There are 14 residues in the CDR3. The germline CDR1 and CDR2 sequences are SGHTA and FQGNSA. The ends lost 5 bases at V and 5 bases at J; junction bases unmatched: 5. The CDR3 loop is CASSTDRGYETQYF. In nucleotides, the CDR3 is TGTGCCAGCAGCACGGACAGGGGGTATGAGACCCAGTACTTC. Using reference TRBV7-2 and TRBJ2-5 for the parts outside the CDR3, the full variable domain is GAGVSQSPSNKVTEKGKDVELRCDPISGHTALYWYRQSLGQGLEFLIYFQGNSAPDKSGLPSDRFSAERTGGSVSTLTIQRTQQEDSAVYLCASSTDRGYETQYFGPGTRLLVL.

V gene TRBV5-5 combines with J gene TRBJ2-5; 8 bases are a match to TRBD1. This CDR3 comprises 12 residues. V lost 6 bases to trimming and J lost 5 bases; unmatched junction nucleotides: 3. CDR1 and CDR2 from the germline V gene are SGHKS and YYEKEE (reference sequence). CDR3 amino acids: CASTWDRETQYF. The CDR3 DNA reads TGTGCCAGCACCTGGGACAGGGAGACCCAGTACTTC. Drawing the rest from reference TRBV5-5 and TRBJ2-5, the complete variable domain is DAGVTQSPTHLIKTRGQQVTLRCSPISGHKSVSWYQQVLGQGPQFIFQYYEKEERGRGNFPDRFSARQFPNYSSELNVNALLLGDSALYLCASTWDRETQYFGPGTRLLVL.

In its sample, this clonotype was seen a few times. The gene calls are TRBV11-2 and TRBJ2-7; D possibly corresponds to TRBD1 (6 bases). This CDR3 contains 12 residues. Deletions cut 4 bases from V and 6 bases from J, with 10 bases between. Germline V gene data show CDR1 as SGHAT and CDR2 as FQNNGV. CDR3 bases: TGTGCCAGCAGCTCCCAGGGGATCGAGCAGTACGTC. The encoded protein is CASSSQGIEQYV.

This clonotype came up a few times. The chain recombines TRBV12-3 or TRBV12-4 with TRBJ1-1; D might be TRBD1 (5 bases). The CDR3 spans 15 residues. Trimming took 6 bases from V and 3 from J, leaving 17 bases between them. CDR3 loop: CASSSSTVGDTEAFF. The CDR3 DNA reads TGTGCCAGCAGCTCCTCGACGGTGGGGGACACTGAAGCTTTCTTT.

This clonotype has just a few counts. J is TRBJ2-5 and V is TRBV12-3 or TRBV12-4; 11 bases are a match to TRBD1. J was trimmed by 1 base and V by 5 bases; bases with no gene match: 3. The CDR3 is 15 residues long. In DNA form, the CDR3 reads TGTGCCAGCAGTATCGGACAGGGGGCCCAAGAGACCCAGTACTTC. It encodes CASSIGQGAQETQYF.

A few counts support this clonotype. The chain links TRBV5-1 to TRBJ1-2; TRBD1 matches 8 bases. The V gene's germline CDR1 is SGHRS and CDR2 YFSETQ. The CDR3 spans 15 residues. The V gene end was trimmed by 2 bases and the J gene end by 8 bases; junction bases not matched to a gene: 11. The CDR3 spells CASSFIMGTGGGYTF. DNA for the CDR3: TGCGCCAGCAGCTTCATCATGGGGACAGGAGGCGGCTACACCTTC.

The chain employs TRBV14 and TRBJ1-6, with TRBD1 matching over 7 bases. Trimming took 1 base from V and 9 from J; bases not matched to a gene: 6. Germline CDR1 reads SGHDN; CDR2 reads FVKESK. This CDR3 has 15 amino acids. CDR3 sequence reads: CASSQGQGEGSPLHF. CDR3 DNA: TGTGCCAGCAGCCAAGGACAGGGCGAGGGTTCACCCCTCCACTTT.

There are many counts of this clonotype. CDR3 residues: CSAQGDDEQYF. CDR3 in DNA: TGCAGTGCACAGGGGGATGACGAGCAGTACTTC. The J gene is TRBJ2-7, the V gene TRBV20-1, with 8 bases matching TRBD1. Losses at the gene ends were 6 bases for V and 5 bases for J; bases not matched to a gene: 3. This CDR3 contains 11 residues. The germline gives CDR1 DFQATT, CDR2 SNEGSKA (reference sequence).

This clonotype was found a few times. The genes are TRBV20-1 and TRBJ1-1; TRBD1 aligns across 7 bases. V was clipped by 3 bases and J by 1 base; unmatched bases: 5. CDR3 length: 14 amino acids. CDR1 DFQATT and CDR2 SNEGSKA come from the germline V gene (reference sequence). Written as DNA, the CDR3 is TGCAGTGCTAGCGGAAACAGGGGGAACACTGAAGCTTTCTTT. Translating it yields CSASGNRGNTEAFF.

The chain combines TRBV12-3 or TRBV12-4 with TRBJ2-3; D remains unclear. CDR3 length: 17 residues. The V end was cut by 1 base, the J end by 2 bases, with 16 bases between. The CDR3 coding sequence is TGTGCCAGCAGTTTAGACGACATCAAGACCATCACAGATACGCAGTATTTT. Its translation: CASSLDDIKTITDTQYF.

The chain carries TRBV2 and TRBJ2-1; TRBD2 aligns across 10 bases. V shed 7 bases and J 3 bases; nucleotides not matched to a gene: 6. The CDR3 loop spans 15 amino acids. Germline loops: CDR1 SNHLY, CDR2 FYNNEI. The CDR3 DNA reads TGTGCCAGCACCCTTAGCGGGGGGAGCTACAATGAGCAGTTCTTC. Amino acid sequence: CASTLSGGSYNEQFF. The full variable domain, with the rest looked up from reference TRBV2 and TRBJ2-1, is EPEVTQTPSHQVTQMGQEVILRCVPISNHLYFYWYRQILGQKVEFLVSFYNNEISEKSEIFDDQFSVERPDGSNFTLKIRSTKLEDSAMYFCASTLSGGSYNEQFFGPGTRLTVL.

This clonotype was detected only a few times. DNA of the CDR3: TGTGCCAGCAGCCAAGGACAGGGGGGACAGCCCCAGCATTTT. Residues: CASSQGQGGQPQHF. The genes are TRBV3-1 and TRBJ1-5; TRBD1 matches 9 bases. V lost 1 base and J lost 7; bases outside the gene matches: 2. The CDR3 is 14 amino acids. Germline V lookup: CDR1 LGHDT, CDR2 YNNKEL (reference sequence).

The chain recombines TRBV7-3 with TRBJ1-1; perhaps TRBD1 as D (6 bases). This CDR3 comprises 13 residues. Germline CDR1 SGHTA, CDR2 FQGTGA. Trimming stripped 4 bases from V and 3 bases from J, with 9 bases between. This CDR3 is CASSSPGDTEAFF. As DNA, the CDR3 is TGTGCCAGCAGCTCCCCAGGGGACACTGAAGCTTTCTTT.